These 14 T cell receptor beta chains were sequenced from one sample in a study of OX40 agonist ivuxolimab in advanced cancers. Method: immunoSEQ multiplex PCR; TCRdb's copy keeps in-frame clones and lacks some. The repertoire has tens of thousands of clones, more than 85% of them found once; the top ten carry roughly a tenth. The sequencing here drew on CD4+ or CD8+ T cells sorted from blood, taken in a trial of the OX40 agonist ivuxolimab. All receptors derive from an adult with an advanced solid tumor such as melanoma, head and neck, liver or kidney cancer.

The chain uses TRBV27 and TRBJ1-5; D perhaps matches TRBD1 (5 bases). Trimming left V 2 bases short and J 7 bases short, with 18 bases between. The CDR3 covers 16 residues. The germline CDR1 and CDR2 sequences are MNHEY and SMNVEV (reference sequence). CDR3 region: CASSLPREWGGQPQHF. As DNA, the CDR3 is TGTGCCAGCAGTTTACCGAGGGAGTGGGGGGGGCAGCCCCAGCATTTT.

This clone was seen a few times. This chain connects TRBV7-2 to TRBJ2-7; D is uncertain. Trimming removed 4 bases from V and 3 bases from J, with 10 bases in between. Germline CDR1 reads SGHTA; CDR2 reads FQGNSA. The CDR3 consists of 13 residues. The CDR3 loop is CASSYFTDYEQYF. The CDR3 DNA reads TGTGCCAGCAGCTACTTTACGGACTACGAGCAGTACTTC. Full variable domain (remainder filled in from reference TRBV7-2 and TRBJ2-7): GAGVSQSPSNKVTEKGKDVELRCDPISGHTALYWYRQSLGQGLEFLIYFQGNSAPDKSGLPSDRFSAERTGGSVSTLTIQRTQQEDSAVYLCASSYFTDYEQYFGPGTRLTVT.

This rearrangement joins TRBV11-2 to TRBJ2-3; D may be TRBD1 (5 bases). This CDR3 contains 15 residues. V lost 3 bases, J lost 6 bases, and 16 bases lay in between. The V gene's germline CDR1 is SGHAT and CDR2 FQNNGV. CDR3 nucleotide sequence: TGTGCCAGCAGCTTGGGCGTGTGGGGCTCCGATACGCAGTATTTT. Its protein product is CASSLGVWGSDTQYF.

The chain couples TRBV7-2 to TRBJ1-2; 8 positions agree with TRBD1. CDR1 and CDR2 (germline): SGHTA, FQGNSA. The CDR3 spans 13 residues. The ends lost 9 bases at V and 4 bases at J; junction bases unmatched: 7. The CDR3 here is CARPGTGPYGYTF. The CDR3 DNA is TGTGCCAGACCTGGGACAGGCCCCTATGGCTACACCTTC.

The rearrangement uses TRBV5-6 and TRBJ2-2; tentative D call: TRBD1 (5 bases). This CDR3 region has 14 residues. V shed 2 bases and J shed 3 bases, with 8 bases lying between them. Germline CDR1 and CDR2: SGHDT and YYEEEE. The CDR3 protein is CASSLQADTGELFF. In DNA, the CDR3 is TGTGCCAGCAGCTTACAGGCTGACACCGGGGAGCTGTTTTTT.

This chain joins TRBV7-7 and TRBJ2-3; D perhaps matches TRBD1 (6 bases). The V end was cut by 1 base, the J end by 0 bases, with 11 bases between. Germline assignment: CDR1 SSHAT and CDR2 FNYEAQ (reference sequence). The length of the CDR3 is 16 residues. The CDR3 is CASSLGTVDSTDTQYF. CDR3 DNA sequence: TGTGCCAGCAGCTTAGGGACAGTCGATAGCACAGATACGCAGTATTTT. The variable domain in full, with the rest retrieved from reference TRBV7-7 and TRBJ2-3, is GAGVSQSPRYKVTKRGQDVTLRCDPISSHATLYWYQQALGQGPEFLTYFNYEAQPDKSGLPSDRFSAERPEGSISTLTIQRTEQRDSAMYRCASSLGTVDSTDTQYFGPGTRLTVL.

The V gene is TRBV5-4, the J gene TRBJ2-3; 12 bases agree with TRBD1. CDR1 SGHNT and CDR2 YYREEE come from the germline V gene (reference sequence). The CDR3 runs 15 residues. The V gene end was trimmed by 4 bases and the J gene end by 4 bases; junction bases not matched to a gene: 4. As DNA, the CDR3 is TGTGCCAGCAGCGCCGGGACAGGGGGCCCAGATACGCAGTATTTT. Its protein is CASSAGTGGPDTQYF.

This clone has only one observation. The chain carries TRBV30 and TRBJ2-1; 12 nucleotides line up with TRBD2. V lost 4 bases and J lost 8; bases outside the gene matches: 6. This CDR3 comprises 14 residues. Germline lookup yields CDR1 GTSNPN and CDR2 SVGIG (reference sequence). The CDR3 nucleotides read TGTGCCTGGATGGGACTAGCGGGCCTTGATGAGCAGTTCTTC. It is translated as CAWMGLAGLDEQFF. Looking up the rest from reference TRBV30 and TRBJ2-1 gives the full variable domain: SQTIHQWPATLVQPVGSPLSLECTVEGTSNPNLYWYRQAAGRGLQLLFYSVGIGQISSEVPQNLSASRPQDRQFILSSKKLLLSDSGFYLCAWMGLAGLDEQFFGPGTRLTVL.

This clone has just one count. The chain uses TRBV10-3 and TRBJ2-2; the match to TRBD1 covers 9 bases. V lost 3 bases to trimming and J lost 4 bases; unmatched junction nucleotides: 3. There are 15 residues in the CDR3. The germline gives CDR1 ENHRY, CDR2 SYGVKD. The CDR3 DNA is TGTGCCATCAGTGACGACAGGGGGTTCACCGGGGAGCTGTTTTTT. It is translated as CAISDDRGFTGELFF.

The chain uses TRBV21-1 and TRBJ2-6; whether TRBD1, the table's D call, matches the DNA was not checked. TRBV21-1 is marked as a pseudogene. The CDR3 runs 19 residues. The CDR3 DNA follows: TGTGCCAGCAGCAAAGGGGACCAGGGGAACCTCCCTGGGGCCAACGTCCTGACTTTC. This encodes CASSKGDQGNLPGANVLTF.

The rearrangement joins TRBV7-9 to TRBJ2-5; 7 nucleotides match TRBD2. The ends lost 1 base at V and 10 bases at J; junction bases unmatched: 6. This CDR3 has 13 amino acids. Germline CDR1 is SEHNR and CDR2 is FQNEAQ (reference sequence). CDR3 amino acids: CASSLVAGEDQYF. The CDR3 nucleotides are TGTGCCAGCAGCTTAGTGGCGGGGGAGGACCAGTACTTC.

This chain links TRBV4-1 with TRBJ1-1, with a weak D call TRBD1 (5 bases). CDR1 MGHRA and CDR2 YSYEKL come from the germline V gene. V gave up 1 base and J gave up 2 bases, with 11 bases separating them. The CDR3 length is 15 residues. This chain's CDR3 is CASSQVTGPNTEAFF. The DNA of the CDR3 is TGCGCCAGCAGCCAAGTCACAGGACCAAACACTGAAGCTTTCTTT.

The chain links TRBV6-5 to TRBJ2-7; TRBD1 or TRBD2 may be the D gene (5 bases each). Trimming pared 5 bases from V and 11 bases from J, leaving 13 bases between. Per the germline V gene, CDR1 is MNHEY and CDR2 is SVGAGI. The CDR3 is 11 amino acids. CDR3 bases: TGTGCCAGCAGTGATGGGACCCAGGAGTACTTC. Encoded protein: CASSDGTQEYF.

The rearrangement uses TRBV10-2 and TRBJ2-7, with 7 bases that match TRBD1. Germline V gene lookup returns CDR1 WSHSY and CDR2 SAAADI. The length of the CDR3 is 13 residues. Losses at the gene ends were 3 bases for V and 8 bases for J; bases not matched to a gene: 7. The CDR3 sequence: CASSDIDRVKQYF. The CDR3 region has the DNA TGCGCCAGCAGTGACATAGACAGGGTTAAGCAGTACTTC.